One sample yielded the 16 T cell receptor beta chains listed below, sequenced in a study of stem cell transplantation in POMP-related autoinflammatory disease (dated by TCRdb to the early 2020s). Libraries came from the immunoSEQ multiplex PCR assay. This immuneACCESS table, as held by TCRdb, lists in-frame sequences with V and J called but not all clones. Of the missing ones, under half trace to an unresolved V gene in checked studies; the others have no known cause. This sample has more than 4,000 clones in its table, and 80% to 95% of those were observed once. In total, the top ten clones hold approximately 2.4% of the sample. In the paper's terms, the time point label means: after hematopoietic stem cell transplant. The sequencing here drew on CD8+ T cells from PBMCs, taken after stem cell transplantation. These TCRs come from a human patient with POMP-related autoinflammation and immune dysregulation (PRAID). Following a transplant, some T lymphocytes may have been derived from the graft donor.

The rearrangement links TRBV7-6 to TRBJ2-1; 9 bases fit TRBD2. Germline assignment: CDR1 SGHVS and CDR2 FNYEAQ. V shed 5 bases, J shed 8 bases, and the junction held 10 bases outside the gene matches. This CDR3 is built from 15 residues. CDR3 in amino acids: CASSPGLARVDEQFF. The DNA for the CDR3 is TGTGCCAGCAGCCCTGGACTAGCGAGAGTTGATGAGCAGTTCTTC.

This chain connects TRBV11-2 to TRBJ2-7, with D hard to call. The CDR3 sequence is 15 residues long. V gave up 0 bases and J gave up 0 bases, with 9 bases separating them. Germline V gene lookup returns CDR1 SGHAT and CDR2 FQNNGV. CDR3 in amino acids: CASSLDNQISYEQYF. The CDR3, as DNA: TGTGCCAGCAGCTTAGATAACCAGATCTCCTACGAGCAGTACTTC.

The V gene is TRBV27, the J gene TRBJ2-3; tentatively, D is TRBD1 or TRBD2 (5 bases each). V was clipped by 4 bases and J by 5 bases, with 13 bases between them. This CDR3 comprises 14 residues. Per the germline V gene, CDR1 is MNHEY and CDR2 is SMNVEV (reference sequence). DNA of the CDR3: TGTGCCAGCAGTTCCCTCTTGGGGGAAGATACGCAGTATTTT. Its translation is CASSSLLGEDTQYF.

The chain combines TRBV7-3 with TRBJ2-6; no clear D gene. This CDR3 contains 15 residues. Germline V CDR1 and CDR2: SGHTA, FQGTGA. Trimming removed 8 bases at V and 0 bases at J, with 11 bases between. For the CDR3, the DNA is TGTGCCAGCCTGGGGTCGGACTCTGGGGCCAACGTCCTGACTTTC. Its protein is CASLGSDSGANVLTF. Full variable domain (missing parts from reference TRBV7-3 and TRBJ2-6): GAGVSQTPSNKVTEKGKYVELRCDPISGHTALYWYRQSLGQGPEFLIYFQGTGAADDSGLPNDRFFAVRPEGSVSTLKIQRTERGDSAVYLCASLGSDSGANVLTFGAGSRLTVL.

V usage is TRBV5-6 and J usage is TRBJ2-5, with D perhaps TRBD1 (5 bases). The CDR3 loop spans 15 amino acids. With 4 bases removed from V and 4 bases from J, the gap between germline ends came to 17 bases. CDR1 and CDR2 from the germline V gene are SGHDT and YYEEEE. The CDR3 DNA reads TGTGCCAGCAGCCTTGTTGTGGGGCTAGGAGAGACCCAGTACTTC. It specifies CASSLVVGLGETQYF.

The genes are TRBV9 and TRBJ2-7, with D perhaps TRBD1 (6 bases). The CDR3 has 15 amino acids. The germline gives CDR1 SGDLS, CDR2 YYNGEE. The V and J ends lost 4 bases and 0 bases respectively, with 14 bases between them. The CDR3 DNA sequence: TGTGCCAGCAGCCCCCGACAGGAGAGCTCCTACGAGCAGTACTTC. The encoded protein is CASSPRQESSYEQYF.

V and J are TRBV7-9 and TRBJ2-1; 11 bases line up with TRBD1. The CDR3 consists of 15 residues. Germline CDR1 and CDR2: SEHNR and FQNEAQ (reference sequence). V lost 5 bases, J lost 8 bases, and 8 bases stayed unmatched. CDR3 in DNA: TGTGCCAGCAGCAGCGGACAGGGGGCTGTCGATGAGCAGTTCTTC. Encoded protein: CASSSGQGAVDEQFF.

This chain links TRBV6-5 with TRBJ1-2; D is undetermined. Germline CDR1 is MNHEY and CDR2 is SVGAGI. Trimming cost V 6 bases and J 6 bases, with 20 bases left between them. The CDR3 has 15 amino acids. DNA of the CDR3: TGTGCCAGCAGAACTCCAGGAGACGCAGAAGATGGCTACACCTTC. Residues: CASRTPGDAEDGYTF.

The chain uses TRBV4-3 and TRBJ1-3, with D perhaps matching TRBD1 (5 bases). V lost 3 bases to trimming and J lost 0 bases, with 12 bases between them. The CDR3 extends over 16 amino acids. Germline-derived CDR1 and CDR2 are LGHNA and YSLEER. CDR3: CASSQGPGNSGNTIYF. DNA for the CDR3: TGCGCCAGCAGCCAGGGGCCGGGAAACTCTGGAAACACCATATATTTT.

The J gene is TRBJ2-7, the V gene TRBV27, with D perhaps being TRBD1 or TRBD2 (5 bases each). CDR3 size: 13 residues. Trimming shortened V by 5 bases and J by 7 bases, and 15 bases separated the two germline ends. Germline CDR1 and CDR2: MNHEY and SMNVEV (reference sequence). CDR3 in DNA: TGTGCCAGCAGTCCGGGGACCAGTTGGGAGCAGTACTTC. Residues: CASSPGTSWEQYF.

This sequence joins TRBV5-1 and TRBJ2-4; D is possibly TRBD1 or TRBD2 (5 bases each). The germline V gene encodes CDR1 SGHRS and CDR2 YFSETQ. V shed 4 bases and J shed 7 bases, with 12 bases lying between them. This CDR3 is 13 amino acids long. CDR3: CASSGLEGNIQYF. DNA for the CDR3: TGCGCCAGCAGCGGTCTCGAGGGGAACATTCAGTACTTC.

V is TRBV9 and J is TRBJ1-2; 8 bases map to TRBD1. J was trimmed by 1 base and V by 0 bases; bases with no gene match: 5. The germline gives CDR1 SGDLS, CDR2 YYNGEE. The CDR3 extends over 16 amino acids. DNA for the CDR3: TGTGCCAGCAGCGTAGAGGGACAGGCACTTAACTATGGCTACACCTTC. Protein: CASSVEGQALNYGYTF.

V and J are TRBV19 and TRBJ1-2; D not resolved. Between the trimmed V and J ends, which lost 5 bases and 7 bases, there was a span of 11 bases. Germline assignment: CDR1 LNHDA and CDR2 SQIVND (reference sequence). The CDR3 loop spans 12 amino acids. DNA for the CDR3: TGTGCCAGTAGTGACGGGCATTTTGGCTACACCTTC. Protein sequence: CASSDGHFGYTF.

The J gene is TRBJ1-2, the V gene TRBV29-1; no clear D gene. V lost 7 bases and J 7 bases, leaving 16 bases between the germline ends. The CDR3 has 12 amino acids. From germline, CDR1 is SQVTM and CDR2 ANQGSEA. The CDR3 loop is CSAPNTVFGYTF. The CDR3 DNA sequence: TGCAGCGCTCCGAACACGGTCTTTGGCTACACCTTC.

The rearrangement joins TRBV27 to TRBJ2-3, with TRBD2 matching 15 bases. V gave up 2 bases and J gave up 6 bases; unmatched junction bases: 0. This CDR3 is 15 amino acids long. CDR1 is MNHEY, CDR2 SMNVEV, per germline (reference sequence). The CDR3 nucleotides read TGTGCCAGCAGTTTAGGGACTAGCGGGAGGGATACGCAGTATTTT. Translated: CASSLGTSGRDTQYF.

The chain joins TRBV5-6 to TRBJ1-5; D call uncertain. Germline V gene sequence: CDR1 SGHDT, CDR2 YYEEEE. The V end was cut by 0 bases, the J end by 11 bases, with 12 bases between. The CDR3 is 13 residues long. Here the CDR3 reads CASSLAVGVTQHF. DNA of the CDR3: TGTGCCAGCAGCTTGGCGGTGGGCGTGACCCAGCATTTT.